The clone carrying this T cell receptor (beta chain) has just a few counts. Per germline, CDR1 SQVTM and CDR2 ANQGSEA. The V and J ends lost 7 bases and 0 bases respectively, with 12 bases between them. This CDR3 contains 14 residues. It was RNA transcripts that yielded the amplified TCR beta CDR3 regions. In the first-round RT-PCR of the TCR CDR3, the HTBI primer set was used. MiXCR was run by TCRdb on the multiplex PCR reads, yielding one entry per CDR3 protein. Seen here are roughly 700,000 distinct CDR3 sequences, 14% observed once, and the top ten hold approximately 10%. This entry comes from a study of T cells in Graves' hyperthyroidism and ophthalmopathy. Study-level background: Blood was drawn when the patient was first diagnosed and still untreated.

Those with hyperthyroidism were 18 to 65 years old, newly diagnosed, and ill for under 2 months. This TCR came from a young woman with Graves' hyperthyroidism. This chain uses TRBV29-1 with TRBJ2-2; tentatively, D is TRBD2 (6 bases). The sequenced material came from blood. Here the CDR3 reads CSATLAPNTGELFF. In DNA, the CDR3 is TGCAGCGCCACACTAGCCCCGAACACCGGGGAGCTGTTTTTT.